This T cell receptor (beta chain) was captured by sequencing in a study of blood T cell repertoires in COVID-19. Across the whole study: Some COVID-19 samples were acute and others convalescent; all came from the United States, Italy and Spain.

V lost 3 bases and J lost 4, with 15 bases in between. This CDR3 spans 15 amino acids. The V gene's germline CDR1 is LNHDA and CDR2 SQIVND (reference sequence). Those enrolled, adults aged roughly 18 to 89 years, came from about two dozen US areas. Cohort 3 recovered donors had two negative PCRs, clearance, or symptom resolution. Original processing notes: Researchers report that nucleated cell counts were estimated from reference gene primer amplification. Generated by immunoSEQ multiplex PCR, the TCRdb table keeps only in-frame clones and is missing some. The DNA was the basis for D and trimming; V, J and clone size are from that table. The sample yields roughly 180,000 clones, about nine tenths seen once.

The receptor was derived from a woman in her twenties or thirties who had recovered from COVID-19. The specimen was PBMCs or T cells enriched from blood (not recorded which). V usage is TRBV19 and J usage is TRBJ1-2; D is possibly TRBD1 (6 bases). CDR3 in DNA: TGTGCCAGTAGTATGCGGCAGGGGATCGTCTATGGCTACACCTTC. Translated, it gives CASSMRQGIVYGYTF.